Reported below is one T cell receptor (beta chain). The germline CDR1 and CDR2 sequences are SEHNR and FQNEAQ (reference sequence). CDR3 length: 15 residues. Losses at the gene ends were 5 bases for V and 9 bases for J; bases not matched to a gene: 7. The sample is drawn from a study of blood T cell repertoires in COVID-19. As for the study in general: Samples of COVID-19 (acute and convalescent) were obtained from the United States, Italy and Spain. The analysed material was cDNA or gDNA that came from T cells, B-cell-depleted T cells, or PBMCs.

As originally analysed: From reference gene primer amplification, estimates of nucleated cell counts were derived. Generated by immunoSEQ multiplex PCR, the TCRdb table keeps only in-frame clones and is missing some. The V and J calls and clone size were taken over from that table, and D and trimming were inferred from the DNA. The repertoire holds more than 150,000 clones, with approximately 83% as singletons. This chain links TRBV7-9 with TRBJ2-1; TRBD2 matches 13 bases. The sample taken for sequencing was peripheral blood. The receptor was derived from a man aged 55 to 70 with acute or convalescent COVID-19. This CDR3 is CASSVTSGRAFEQFF. The CDR3 bases are TGTGCCAGCAGCGTAACTAGCGGGAGGGCCTTTGAGCAGTTCTTC.